A single sample is the source of the 20 T cell receptor beta chains below, sequenced in a study of PD-L1 blockade in urothelial cancer (dated by TCRdb to about 2017). The library came from the immunoSEQ multiplex PCR assay. Not all clones reach the TCRdb copy of this immuneACCESS table, which keeps in-frame sequences only. Checked studies attribute under half of the gap to unresolved V genes and leave the rest unexplained. Across this sample there are 30,000 or so clones, with over 75% seen only once. The ten largest clones represent around 2% of the sample. The specimen was PBMCs, collected around atezolizumab (anti-PD-L1) treatment. The receptor source for this set is a man between 45 and 60 years old with urothelial cancer.

V and J are TRBV4-2 and TRBJ2-1; 8 bases align to TRBD1. Unmatched junction bases numbered 6, after V lost 8 bases and J lost 9 bases. Germline-derived CDR1 and CDR2 are LGHNA and YNFKEQ. The CDR3 runs to 12 residues. The CDR3 here is CASGSQGGEQFF. The CDR3 region has the DNA TGTGCCAGCGGATCACAGGGGGGTGAGCAGTTCTTC.

This clone was observed once. The junction differs from germline at one of its ends, possibly a read error. The J gene is TRBJ2-7, the V gene TRBV7-9, with D possibly TRBD2 on 6 matching bases. The CDR3 runs to 13 residues. From germline, CDR1 is SEHNR and CDR2 FQNEAQ (reference sequence). The CDR3 loop is CASSPLGLSLEHF. CDR3 coding DNA: TGTGCCAGCAGCCCACTGGGACTCTCTTTGGAGCACTTC.

In regard to this clone: One junction end does not reproduce the germline sequence, and a read error may be involved. The chain employs TRBV7-7 and TRBJ1-5; tentative D call: TRBD1 (6 bases). CDR3 length equals 13 residues. CDR1 and CDR2 from the germline V gene are SSHAT and FNYEAQ (reference sequence). CDR3 in amino acids: CASSQDRNQPQHF. The CDR3 DNA is TGTGCTAGCAGCCAGGACAGAAATCAGCCCCAGCATTTT. Filled out from reference TRBV7-7 and TRBJ1-5, the complete variable domain reads GAGVSQSPRYKVTKRGQDVTLRCDPISSHATLYWYQQALGQGPEFLTYFNYEAQPDKSGLPSDRFSAERPEGSISTLTIQRTEQRDSAMYRCASSQDRNQPQHFGDGTRLSIL.

The chain couples TRBV7-9 to TRBJ2-1; TRBD1 matches 7 bases. Germline V gives CDR1 SEHNR, CDR2 FQNEAQ (reference sequence). The V segment lost 0 bases and the J segment 7 bases; nucleotides outside the gene matches: 6. The CDR3 contains 15 residues. The DNA of the CDR3 is TGTGCCAGCAGCTTAGCAAGGGGACAGTGGAATGAGCAGTTCTTC. This translates into CASSLARGQWNEQFF.

The chain links TRBV11-1 to TRBJ2-3; D is undetermined. The V end lost 8 bases, the J end lost 4 bases, and 16 bases lay between the germline ends. The CDR3 is 14 residues long. Germline V gives CDR1 SGHAT, CDR2 FQDESV (reference sequence). The CDR3 DNA reads as TGTGCCAGCGGATCAAGGAGCGCGGCAGATACGCAGTATTTT. This translates into CASGSRSAADTQYF.

This chain joins TRBV6-5 and TRBJ2-5, with TRBD2 matching over 11 bases. Germline CDR1 and CDR2: MNHEY and SVGAGI. The CDR3 totals 15 residues. Losses at the gene ends were 6 bases for V and 5 bases for J; bases not matched to a gene: 8. CDR3 bases: TGTGCCAGCAGCCACCGACTAGCGGGGAGGGAGACCCAGTACTTC. It translates to CASSHRLAGRETQYF.

The chain links TRBV28 to TRBJ1-1, with 7 bases aligning to TRBD1. Germline V CDR1 and CDR2: MDHEN, SYDVKM. This CDR3 region has 13 residues. With 6 bases clipped from V and 3 bases from J, the junction kept 4 bases outside the gene matches. CDR3 in DNA: TGTGCCAGCAGAGAACAGGGGTACACTGAAGCTTTCTTT. Encoded protein: CASREQGYTEAFF.

The rearrangement links TRBV28 to TRBJ1-3; TRBD1 matches 7 bases. J gave up 0 bases and V 2 bases, and 10 bases lay outside the gene matches. From germline, CDR1 is MDHEN and CDR2 SYDVKM. The CDR3 length is 18 residues. CDR3 loop: CASSLRPWTGSSGNTIYF. The CDR3 DNA reads as TGTGCCAGCAGTTTACGACCATGGACAGGAAGCTCTGGAAACACCATATATTTT.

This chain links TRBV19 with TRBJ1-1; 9 bases are shared with TRBD1. Germline values: CDR1 LNHDA, CDR2 SQIVND (reference sequence). V gave up 4 bases and J gave up 5 bases; unmatched junction bases: 5. The CDR3 spans 14 residues. CDR3 in DNA: TGTGCCAGTAGTAAACAGGGGGCGGGGACTGAAGCTTTCTTT. It specifies CASSKQGAGTEAFF.

The rearrangement links TRBV21-1 to TRBJ2-5; TRBD2, as called in the table, went unchecked against the DNA. TRBV21-1 is tagged as a pseudogene. The CDR3 totals 19 residues. CDR3 sequence reads: CASSKTRRASGKGGETQYF. The CDR3 nucleotides are TGTGCCAGCAGCAAGACCCGGCGGGCTAGCGGGAAGGGCGGGGAGACCCAGTACTTC.

The chain combines TRBV11-3 with TRBJ2-6; D perhaps matches TRBD1 (6 bases). CDR3 length equals 15 residues. Germline-derived CDR1 and CDR2 are SGHNT and YENEEA. The V and J ends lost 11 bases and 0 bases respectively, with 14 bases between them. The CDR3: CASSIGGSGANVLTF. Written as DNA, the CDR3 is TGTGCCTCCTCAATAGGGGGCTCTGGGGCCAACGTCCTGACTTTC.

This chain uses TRBV15 with TRBJ2-2, with D perhaps matching TRBD2 (5 bases). Between the trimmed V and J ends, which lost 3 bases and 5 bases, there was a span of 16 bases. CDR3 size: 16 residues. Germline V gene sequence: CDR1 LNHNV, CDR2 YYDKDF (reference sequence). This CDR3 is CATSRGGSGGTGELFF. As DNA, the CDR3 is TGTGCCACCAGCAGGGGCGGGTCAGGAGGAACCGGGGAGCTGTTTTTT.

The chain has TRBV5-6 and TRBJ2-2; D is unclear. Trimming cost V 0 bases and J 1 base, with 7 bases left between them. The CDR3 runs to 15 residues. CDR1 and CDR2 (germline): SGHDT, YYEEEE. For the CDR3, the DNA is TGTGCCAGCAGCTTGGATCGTTGGAACACCGGGGAGCTGTTTTTT. It translates to CASSLDRWNTGELFF.

The chain combines TRBV9 with TRBJ2-1; 13 bases are a match to TRBD2. CDR1 and CDR2 (germline): SGDLS, YYNGEE. J lost 4 bases, V lost 3 bases, and 7 bases had no gene match. This CDR3 comprises 17 residues. CDR3 DNA: TGTGCCAGCAGCGGCCGGACTAGCGGGAGTTTATACAATGAGCAGTTCTTC. It encodes CASSGRTSGSLYNEQFF.

The genes are TRBV7-2 and TRBJ1-2; D unclear. The germline V and J ends were trimmed by 5 bases and 4 bases, with 14 bases remaining between them. The CDR3 spans 14 residues. Germline CDR1 and CDR2: SGHTA and FQGNSA. The CDR3 DNA is TGTGCCAGCAGCCCTGGGCCCACTTTCTATGGCTACACCTTC. It codes for CASSPGPTFYGYTF. Filled out from reference TRBV7-2 and TRBJ1-2, the complete variable domain reads GAGVSQSPSNKVTEKGKDVELRCDPISGHTALYWYRQSLGQGLEFLIYFQGNSAPDKSGLPSDRFSAERTGGSVSTLTIQRTQQEDSAVYLCASSPGPTFYGYTFGSGTRLTVV.

Only one count was recorded for this clone. CDR3 residues: CARRASTDTQYF. Written as DNA, the CDR3 is TGTGCCAGGAGGGCTAGCACAGATACGCAGTATTTT. This sequence joins TRBV19 and TRBJ2-3, with a possible D match to TRBD2 (5 bases). The CDR3 covers 12 residues. CDR1 LNHDA and CDR2 SQIVND come from the germline V gene (reference sequence). The ends were cut back, 9 bases at V and 0 bases at J, with 7 bases in the middle.

As regards this clone: Other DNA sequences in this specimen translate into the identical CDR3. This chain links TRBV18 with TRBJ1-2, with TRBD1 as a possible D gene (5 bases). Germline V CDR1 and CDR2: KGHSH, LQKENI. Trimming stripped 2 bases from V and 2 bases from J, with 6 bases between. There are 13 residues in the CDR3. CDR3 protein: CASSPGANYGYTF. DNA for the CDR3: TGTGCCAGCTCACCAGGGGCGAACTATGGCTACACCTTC.

The rearrangement links TRBV18 to TRBJ1-1, with 7 bases fitting TRBD1. The CDR3 extends over 16 amino acids. Losses at the gene ends were 6 bases for V and 4 bases for J; bases not matched to a gene: 14. Germline CDR1 reads KGHSH; CDR2 reads LQKENI. The CDR3 DNA follows: TGTGCCAGCTCGCCCAACCGACAGGGAGCGAGCACTGAAGCTTTCTTT. Protein sequence: CASSPNRQGASTEAFF. The variable domain in full, completed from reference TRBV18 and TRBJ1-1, reads NAGVMQNPRHLVRRRGQEARLRCSPMKGHSHVYWYRQLPEEGLKFMVYLQKENIIDESGMPKERFSAEFPKEGPSILRIQQVVRGDSAAYFCASSPNRQGASTEAFFGQGTRLTVV.

The rearrangement uses TRBV5-5 and TRBJ2-3, with 14 positions matching TRBD2. Trimming took 6 bases from V and 3 from J; bases not matched to a gene: 12. Germline CDR1 reads SGHKS; CDR2 reads YYEKEE (reference sequence). CDR3 length: 18 residues. The CDR3 DNA reads as TGTGCCAGCAAGACTAGCGGGGGGGCCTGGGCTGTTACAGATACGCAGTATTTT. It specifies CASKTSGGAWAVTDTQYF.

V gene TRBV5-1 combines with J gene TRBJ2-1, with 10 bases lining up with TRBD2. The CDR3 is 16 amino acids. CDR1 is SGHRS, CDR2 YFSETQ, per germline. The J segment lost 7 bases and the V segment lost 1 base, leaving 8 bases of the junction unmatched. The CDR3 loop is CASSLRTSGAGNEQFF. The CDR3, as DNA: TGCGCCAGCAGCTTGAGAACTAGCGGGGCGGGGAATGAGCAGTTCTTC.